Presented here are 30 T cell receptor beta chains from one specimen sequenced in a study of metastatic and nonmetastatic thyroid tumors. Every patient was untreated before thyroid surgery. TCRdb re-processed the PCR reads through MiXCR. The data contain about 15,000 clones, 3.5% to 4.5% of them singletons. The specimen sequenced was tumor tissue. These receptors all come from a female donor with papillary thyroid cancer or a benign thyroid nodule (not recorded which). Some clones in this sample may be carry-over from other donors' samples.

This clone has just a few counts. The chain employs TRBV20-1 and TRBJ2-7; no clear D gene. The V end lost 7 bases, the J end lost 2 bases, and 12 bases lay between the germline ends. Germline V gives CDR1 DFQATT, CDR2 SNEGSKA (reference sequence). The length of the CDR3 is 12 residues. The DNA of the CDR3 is TGCAGTGGAATGGACGGTACCTACGAGCAGTACTTC. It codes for CSGMDGTYEQYF.

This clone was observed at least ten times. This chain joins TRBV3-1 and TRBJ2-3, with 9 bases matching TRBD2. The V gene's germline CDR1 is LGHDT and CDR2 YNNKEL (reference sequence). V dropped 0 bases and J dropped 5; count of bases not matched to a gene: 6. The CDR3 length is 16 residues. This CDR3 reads CASSQEREGRGDTQYF. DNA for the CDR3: TGTGCCAGCAGCCAAGAGCGGGAGGGCCGGGGAGATACGCAGTATTTT.

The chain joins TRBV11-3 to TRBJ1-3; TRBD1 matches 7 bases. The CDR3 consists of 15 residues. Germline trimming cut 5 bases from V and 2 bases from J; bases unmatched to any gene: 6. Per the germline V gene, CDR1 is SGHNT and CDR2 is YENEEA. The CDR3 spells CASSLDRYPGNTIYF. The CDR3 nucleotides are TGTGCCAGCAGCCTGGACAGGTACCCTGGAAACACCATATATTTT. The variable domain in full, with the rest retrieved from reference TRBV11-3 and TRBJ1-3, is EAGVVQSPRYKIIEKKQPVAFWCNPISGHNTLYWYLQNLGQGPELLIRYENEEAVDDSQLPKDRFSAERLKGVDSTLKIQPAELGDSAVYLCASSLDRYPGNTIYFGEGSWLTVV.

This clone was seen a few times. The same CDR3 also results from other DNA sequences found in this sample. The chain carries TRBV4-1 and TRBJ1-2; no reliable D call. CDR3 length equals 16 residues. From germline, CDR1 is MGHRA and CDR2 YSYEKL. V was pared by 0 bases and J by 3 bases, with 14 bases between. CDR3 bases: TGCGCCAGCAGCCAAGAAGGTACCGAAGTCTACTATGGCTACACCTTC. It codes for CASSQEGTEVYYGYTF.

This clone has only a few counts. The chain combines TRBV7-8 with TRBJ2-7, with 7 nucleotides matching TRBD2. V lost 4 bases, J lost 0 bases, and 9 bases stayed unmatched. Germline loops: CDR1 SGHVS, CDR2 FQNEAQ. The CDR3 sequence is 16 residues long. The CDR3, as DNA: TGTGCCAGCAGCTGGGCTCTAGCGGCGAGCTCCTACGAGCAGTACTTC. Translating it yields CASSWALAASSYEQYF.

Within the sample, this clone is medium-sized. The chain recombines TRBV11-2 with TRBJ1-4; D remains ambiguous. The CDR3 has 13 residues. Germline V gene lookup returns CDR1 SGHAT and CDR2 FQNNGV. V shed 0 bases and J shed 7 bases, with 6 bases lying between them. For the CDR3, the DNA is TGTGCCAGCAGCTTAGATAGGGTTGAAAAACTGTTTTTT. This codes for CASSLDRVEKLFF.

The CDR3 DNA reads as TGTGCCAGCACCCATCGTGGGGGGGCGCAGGACATTCAGTACTTC. Protein: CASTHRGGAQDIQYF. This chain links TRBV28 with TRBJ2-4, with D perhaps TRBD2 (7 bases). Trimming left V 7 bases short and J 8 bases short, with 21 bases between. The V gene's germline CDR1 is MDHEN and CDR2 SYDVKM. The CDR3 sequence is 15 residues long.

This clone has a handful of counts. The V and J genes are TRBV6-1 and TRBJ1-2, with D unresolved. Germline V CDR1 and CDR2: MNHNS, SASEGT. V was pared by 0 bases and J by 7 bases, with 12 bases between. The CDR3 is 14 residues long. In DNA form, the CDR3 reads TGTGCCAGCAGTGAAGCGAAGCAGGTTATTGGCTACACCTTC. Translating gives CASSEAKQVIGYTF.

CDR3: CAISELSNTIYF. In nucleotides, the CDR3 is TGTGCCATCAGTGAACTTTCAAACACCATATATTTT. The chain employs TRBV10-3 and TRBJ1-3; D ambiguous. The CDR3 consists of 12 residues. With 3 bases removed from V and 6 bases from J, the gap between germline ends came to 6 bases. The germline V gene encodes CDR1 ENHRY and CDR2 SYGVKD.

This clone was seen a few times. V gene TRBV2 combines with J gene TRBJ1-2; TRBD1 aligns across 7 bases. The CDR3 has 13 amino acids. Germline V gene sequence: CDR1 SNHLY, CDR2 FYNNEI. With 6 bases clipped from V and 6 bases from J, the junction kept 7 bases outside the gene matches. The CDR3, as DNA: TGTGCCAGCAGCTTGCAACAGGGGCATGGCTACACCTTC. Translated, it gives CASSLQQGHGYTF. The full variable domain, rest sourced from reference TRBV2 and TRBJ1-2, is EPEVTQTPSHQVTQMGQEVILRCVPISNHLYFYWYRQILGQKVEFLVSFYNNEISEKSEIFDDQFSVERPDGSNFTLKIRSTKLEDSAMYFCASSLQQGHGYTFGSGTRLTVV.

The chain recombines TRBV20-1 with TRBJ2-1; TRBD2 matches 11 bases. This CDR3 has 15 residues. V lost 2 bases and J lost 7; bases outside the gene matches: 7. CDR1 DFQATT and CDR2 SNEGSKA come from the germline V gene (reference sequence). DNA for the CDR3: TGCAGTGCTAGAATAGCGGGAGGGCCGCGGAATGAGCAGTTCTTC. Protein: CSARIAGGPRNEQFF.

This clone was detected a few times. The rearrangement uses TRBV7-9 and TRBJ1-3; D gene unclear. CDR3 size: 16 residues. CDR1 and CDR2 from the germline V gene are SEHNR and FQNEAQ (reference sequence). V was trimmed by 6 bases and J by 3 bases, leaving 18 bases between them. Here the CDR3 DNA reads TGTGCCAGCAGTCGGGATAGGACTCTGAGTGGAAACACCATATATTTT. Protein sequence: CASSRDRTLSGNTIYF.

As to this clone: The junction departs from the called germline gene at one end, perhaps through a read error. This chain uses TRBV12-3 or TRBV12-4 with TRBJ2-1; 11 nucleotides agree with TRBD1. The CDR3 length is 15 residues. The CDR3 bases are TGTGCCAGCGGCTCGGACAGGGGGCCCTACAATGAGCAGATCTTC. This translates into CASGSDRGPYNEQIF.

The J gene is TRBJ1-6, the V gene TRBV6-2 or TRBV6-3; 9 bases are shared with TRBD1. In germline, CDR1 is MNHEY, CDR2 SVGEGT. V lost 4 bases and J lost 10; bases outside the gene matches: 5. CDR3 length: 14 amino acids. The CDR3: CASSWDRVESPLHF. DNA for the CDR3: TGTGCCAGCAGTTGGGACAGGGTTGAGTCACCCCTCCACTTT.

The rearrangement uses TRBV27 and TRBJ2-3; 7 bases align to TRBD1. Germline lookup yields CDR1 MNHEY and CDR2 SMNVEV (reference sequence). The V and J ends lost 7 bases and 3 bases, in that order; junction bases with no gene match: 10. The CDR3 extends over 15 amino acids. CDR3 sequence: CASINRGVFTDTQYF. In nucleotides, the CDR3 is TGTGCCAGCATCAACAGGGGCGTTTTTACAGATACGCAGTATTTT.

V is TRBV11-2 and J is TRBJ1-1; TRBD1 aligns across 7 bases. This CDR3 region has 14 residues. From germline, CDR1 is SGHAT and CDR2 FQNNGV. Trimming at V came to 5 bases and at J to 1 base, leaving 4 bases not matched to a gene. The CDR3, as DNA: TGTGCCAGCAGCCCGGGACAGCCGAACACTGAAGCTTTCTTT. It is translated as CASSPGQPNTEAFF.

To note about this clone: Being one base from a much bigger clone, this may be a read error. The CDR3 loop is CASSYSGPHYGYTF. CDR3 DNA sequence: TGTGCCAGCAGTTACTCAGGGCCCCACTATGGCTACACCTTC. The V call is TRBV6-5, the J call TRBJ1-2; D is uncertain. Germline lookup yields CDR1 MNHEY and CDR2 SVGAGI. The V and J ends lost 0 bases and 3 bases respectively, with 8 bases between them. The CDR3 covers 14 residues.

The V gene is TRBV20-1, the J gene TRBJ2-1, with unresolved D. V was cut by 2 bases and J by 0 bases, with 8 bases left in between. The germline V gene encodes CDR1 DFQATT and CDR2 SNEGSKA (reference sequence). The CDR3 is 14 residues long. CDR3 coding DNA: TGCAGTGCTAGAAGGTTCGCCTCCTACAATGAGCAGTTCTTC. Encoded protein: CSARRFASYNEQFF.

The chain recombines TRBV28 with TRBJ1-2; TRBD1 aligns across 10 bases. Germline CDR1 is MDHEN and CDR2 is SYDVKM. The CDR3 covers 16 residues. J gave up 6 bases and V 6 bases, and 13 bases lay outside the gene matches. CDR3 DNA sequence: TGTGCCAGCAGGACCTACACCGGGACAGGGGCGCATGGCTACACCTTC. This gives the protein CASRTYTGTGAHGYTF.

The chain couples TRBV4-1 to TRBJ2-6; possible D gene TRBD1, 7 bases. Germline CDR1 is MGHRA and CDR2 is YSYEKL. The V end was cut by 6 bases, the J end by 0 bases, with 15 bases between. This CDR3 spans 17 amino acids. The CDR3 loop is CASRRDSTGSGANVLTF. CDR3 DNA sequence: TGCGCCAGCAGGCGGGACAGCACGGGCTCTGGGGCCAACGTCCTGACTTTC.

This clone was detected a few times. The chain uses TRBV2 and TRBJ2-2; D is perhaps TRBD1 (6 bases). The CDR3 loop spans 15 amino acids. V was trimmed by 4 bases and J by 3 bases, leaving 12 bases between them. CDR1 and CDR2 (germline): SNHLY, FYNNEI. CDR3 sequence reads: CASSGDTLYTGELFF. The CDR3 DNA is TGTGCCAGCAGTGGGGACACCCTATACACCGGGGAGCTGTTTTTT.

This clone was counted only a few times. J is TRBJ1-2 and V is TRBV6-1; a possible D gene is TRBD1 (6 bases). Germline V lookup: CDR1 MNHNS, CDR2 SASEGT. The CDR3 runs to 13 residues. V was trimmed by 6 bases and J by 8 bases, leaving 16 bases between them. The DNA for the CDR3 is TGTGCCAGCAGCGGGGTCAGGGGCGGAGGCTACACCTTC. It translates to CASSGVRGGGYTF.

The CDR3 region has the DNA TGTGCCAGCAGCTTAGACGTGCGGGACTATGGCTACACCTTC. Translated: CASSLDVRDYGYTF. V usage is TRBV7-8 and J usage is TRBJ1-2; D is unclear. The germline V gene has CDR1 SGHVS and CDR2 FQNEAQ. This CDR3 has 14 residues. V lost 1 base and J lost 3, with 9 bases in between.

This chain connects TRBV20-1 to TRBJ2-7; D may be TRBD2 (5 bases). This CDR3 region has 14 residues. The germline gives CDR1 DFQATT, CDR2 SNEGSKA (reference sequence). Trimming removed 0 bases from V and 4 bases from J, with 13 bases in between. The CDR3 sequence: CSARDPEGKYEQYF. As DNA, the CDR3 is TGCAGTGCTAGAGATCCTGAGGGAAAATACGAGCAGTACTTC.

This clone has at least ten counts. The CDR3, as DNA: TGCAGCGTGAGGGGGGGGTCGGATCAGCCCCAGCATTTT. Translating gives CSVRGGSDQPQHF. V is TRBV29-1 and J is TRBJ1-5, with D tentatively TRBD1 (6 bases). The germline V and J ends were trimmed by 6 bases and 5 bases, with 14 bases remaining between them. Per germline, CDR1 SQVTM and CDR2 ANQGSEA. The length of the CDR3 is 13 residues.

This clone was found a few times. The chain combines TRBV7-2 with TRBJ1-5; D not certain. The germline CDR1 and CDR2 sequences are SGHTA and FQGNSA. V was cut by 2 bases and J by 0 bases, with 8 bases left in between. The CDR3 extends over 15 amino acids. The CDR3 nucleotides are TGTGCCAGCAGCTTAAATGGGCTTAGCAATCAGCCCCAGCATTTT. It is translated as CASSLNGLSNQPQHF.

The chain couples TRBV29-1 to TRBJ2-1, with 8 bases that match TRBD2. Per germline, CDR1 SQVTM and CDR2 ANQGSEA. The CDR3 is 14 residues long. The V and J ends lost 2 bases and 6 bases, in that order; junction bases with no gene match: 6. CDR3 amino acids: CSVETGGPGNEQFF. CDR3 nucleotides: TGCAGCGTTGAAACGGGAGGGCCCGGCAATGAGCAGTTCTTC.

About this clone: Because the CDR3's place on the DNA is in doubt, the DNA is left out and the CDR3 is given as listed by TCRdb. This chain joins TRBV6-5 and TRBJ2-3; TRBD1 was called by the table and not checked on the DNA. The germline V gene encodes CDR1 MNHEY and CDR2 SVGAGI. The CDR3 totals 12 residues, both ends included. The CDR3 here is CASSSSLGAQYF.

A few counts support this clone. CDR3 region: CASSYTGSDTQYF. Written as DNA, the CDR3 is TGTGCCAGCAGTTATACAGGGTCTGATACGCAGTATTTT. The V call is TRBV6-2 or TRBV6-3, the J call TRBJ2-3, with a possible D match to TRBD1 (6 bases). V lost 3 bases to trimming and J lost 6 bases, with 10 bases between them. Germline-derived CDR1 and CDR2 are MNHEY and SVGEGT. CDR3 length equals 13 residues.

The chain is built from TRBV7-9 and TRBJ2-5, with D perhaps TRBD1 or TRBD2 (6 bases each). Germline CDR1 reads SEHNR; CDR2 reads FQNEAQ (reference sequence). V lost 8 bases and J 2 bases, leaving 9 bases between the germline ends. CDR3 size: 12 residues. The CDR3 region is CASWGAQETQYF. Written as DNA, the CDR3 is TGTGCCAGCTGGGGGGCACAAGAGACCCAGTACTTC.